The source of this T cell receptor (beta chain) is a study of blood T cell repertoires in COVID-19. J lost 9 bases, V lost 2 bases, and 9 bases had no gene match. The CDR3 totals 14 residues. The germline V gene encodes CDR1 WSHSY and CDR2 SAAADI. Using immunoSEQ multiplex PCR, the repertoire was profiled, and TCRdb retains in-frame clones only, with some absent. The profile covers 130,000 to 150,000 clones, with just under 85% appearing a single time and 9.2% taken by the ten largest. Material for sequencing was PBMCs or T cells enriched from blood (not recorded which). The V gene is TRBV10-2, the J gene TRBJ2-5; 7 bases match TRBD1. The TCR sequence derives from a man aged 45-60 years who had recovered from COVID-19. The DNA for the CDR3 is TGCGCCAGCAGTGAGCCAGGGGGATTGGTAGCCCAGTACTTC. It codes for CASSEPGGLVAQYF.